The clone carrying this T cell receptor (beta chain) was found many times. The antigen remains unidentified. This sample is drawn from a study of T cells in Graves' hyperthyroidism and ophthalmopathy. Broader study findings: In the blood, most expanded thyroid clonotypes above 0.001 appeared as well.

Researchers amplified the TCR beta CDR3 regions from RNA transcripts. The HTBI primer set served for first-round RT-PCR of the TCR CDR3. TCRdb fed the multiplex PCR reads into MiXCR, producing one record per CDR3 protein. Found here are under 400,000 distinct CDR3 sequences, roughly 21% of them singletons; the top ten hold around 45%. The CDR3 has 13 amino acids. The V and J ends lost 7 bases and 5 bases respectively, with 13 bases between them. Graves' hyperthyroidism without ophthalmopathy progression within 18 months was termed stable. Patients aged 18 to 65 had newly diagnosed hyperthyroidism lasting under 2 months. Diagnostic assessment was based on clinical symptoms, serum thyroxine and TRAb, thyroid ultrasound and orbital computed tomography.

This TCR came from a woman in her 50s with Graves' hyperthyroidism. Source material: blood. The chain employs TRBV12-3 or TRBV12-4 and TRBJ2-3; D gene uncertain. The CDR3, as DNA: TGTGCCAGCACCCCCACCCGACGAGATACGCAGTATTTT. Translation gives CASTPTRRDTQYF.